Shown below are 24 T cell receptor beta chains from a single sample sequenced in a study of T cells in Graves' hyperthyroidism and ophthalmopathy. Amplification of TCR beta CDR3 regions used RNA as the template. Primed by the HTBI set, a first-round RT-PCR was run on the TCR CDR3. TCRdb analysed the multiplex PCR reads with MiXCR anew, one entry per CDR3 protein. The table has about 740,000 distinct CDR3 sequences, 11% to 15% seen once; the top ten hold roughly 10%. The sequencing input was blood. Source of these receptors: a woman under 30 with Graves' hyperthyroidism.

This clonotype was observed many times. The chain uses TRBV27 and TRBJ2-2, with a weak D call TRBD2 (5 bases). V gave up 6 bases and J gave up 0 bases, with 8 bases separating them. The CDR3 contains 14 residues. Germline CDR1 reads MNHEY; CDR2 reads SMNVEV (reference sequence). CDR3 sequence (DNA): TGTGCCAGCAGCCTCGGGACGAACACCGGGGAGCTGTTTTTT. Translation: CASSLGTNTGELFF.

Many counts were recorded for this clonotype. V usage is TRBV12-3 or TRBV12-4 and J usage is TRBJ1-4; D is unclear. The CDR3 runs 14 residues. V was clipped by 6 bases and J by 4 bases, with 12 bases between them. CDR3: CASSYVYLNEKLFF. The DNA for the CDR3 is TGTGCCAGCAGCTACGTTTACCTTAATGAAAAACTGTTTTTT.

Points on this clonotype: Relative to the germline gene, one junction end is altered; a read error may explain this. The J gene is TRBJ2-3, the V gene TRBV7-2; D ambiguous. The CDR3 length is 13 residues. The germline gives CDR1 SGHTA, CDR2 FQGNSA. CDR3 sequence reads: CASSLLVPDTLYF. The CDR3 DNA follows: TGTGCCAGCAGCTTACTAGTGCCAGATACGCTGTATTTT.

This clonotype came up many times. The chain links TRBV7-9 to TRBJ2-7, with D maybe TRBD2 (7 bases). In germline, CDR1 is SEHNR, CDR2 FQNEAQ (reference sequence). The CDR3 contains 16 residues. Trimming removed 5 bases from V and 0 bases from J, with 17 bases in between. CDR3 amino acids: CASSKTRGGSSYEQYF. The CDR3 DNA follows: TGTGCCAGCAGCAAAACAAGGGGGGGGAGCTCCTACGAGCAGTACTTC.

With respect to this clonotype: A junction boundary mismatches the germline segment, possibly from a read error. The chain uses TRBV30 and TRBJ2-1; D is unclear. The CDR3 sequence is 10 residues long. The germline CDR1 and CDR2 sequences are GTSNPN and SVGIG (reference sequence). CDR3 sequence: CAWSQNEQLF. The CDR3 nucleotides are TGTGCCTGGAGTCAAAATGAGCAGCTCTTC.

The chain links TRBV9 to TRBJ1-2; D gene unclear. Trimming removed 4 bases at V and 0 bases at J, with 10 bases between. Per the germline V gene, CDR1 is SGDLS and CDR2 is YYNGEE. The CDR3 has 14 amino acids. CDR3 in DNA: TGTGCCAGCAGCCCCGCCACAGCTAACTATGGCTACACCTTC. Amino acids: CASSPATANYGYTF.

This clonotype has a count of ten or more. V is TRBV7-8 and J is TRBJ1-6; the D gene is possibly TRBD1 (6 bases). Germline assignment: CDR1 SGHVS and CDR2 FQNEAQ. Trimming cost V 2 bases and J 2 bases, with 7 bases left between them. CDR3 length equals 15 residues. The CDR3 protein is CASSLRGPYNSPLHF. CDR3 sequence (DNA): TGTGCCAGCAGCTTACGGGGGCCCTATAATTCACCCCTCCACTTT.

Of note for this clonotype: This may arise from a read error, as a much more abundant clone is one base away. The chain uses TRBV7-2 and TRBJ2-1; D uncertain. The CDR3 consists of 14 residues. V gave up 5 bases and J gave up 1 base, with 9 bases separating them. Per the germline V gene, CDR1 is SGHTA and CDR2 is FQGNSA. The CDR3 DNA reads TGTGCCAGCAGCGAGCGCCGGTCCTACAATGAGCAGTTCTTC. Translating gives CASSERRSYNEQFF. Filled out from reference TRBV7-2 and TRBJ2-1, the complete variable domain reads GAGVSQSPSNKVTEKGKDVELRCDPISGHTALYWYRQSLGQGLEFLIYFQGNSAPDKSGLPSDRFSAERTGGSVSTLTIQRTQQEDSAVYLCASSERRSYNEQFFGPGTRLTVL.

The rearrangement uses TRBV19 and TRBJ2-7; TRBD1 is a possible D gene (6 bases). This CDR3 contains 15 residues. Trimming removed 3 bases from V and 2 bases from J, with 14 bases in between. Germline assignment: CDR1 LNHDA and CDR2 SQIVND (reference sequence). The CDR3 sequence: CASSIPGQPPYEQYF. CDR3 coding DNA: TGTGCCAGTAGTATTCCCGGACAGCCCCCCTACGAGCAGTACTTC.

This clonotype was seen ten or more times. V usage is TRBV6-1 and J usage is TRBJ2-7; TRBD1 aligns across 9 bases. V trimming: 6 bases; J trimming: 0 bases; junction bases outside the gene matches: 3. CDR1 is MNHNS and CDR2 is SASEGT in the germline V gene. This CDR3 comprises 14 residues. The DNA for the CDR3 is TGTGCCAGCAGGGTGACAGGGGGCTCCTACGAGCAGTACTTC. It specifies CASRVTGGSYEQYF.

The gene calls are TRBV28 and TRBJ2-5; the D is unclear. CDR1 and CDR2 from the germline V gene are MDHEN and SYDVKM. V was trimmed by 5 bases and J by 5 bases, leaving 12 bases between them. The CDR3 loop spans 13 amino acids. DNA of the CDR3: TGTGCCAGCAGTCCCCCCAAGAGCGAGACCCAGTACTTC. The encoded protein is CASSPPKSETQYF.

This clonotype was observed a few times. The CDR3 nucleotides read TGCGCCAGCAGCTGGGAGGGGGACTCCTACAATGAGCAGTTCTTC. Its translation is CASSWEGDSYNEQFF. This chain links TRBV5-1 with TRBJ2-1; perhaps TRBD2 as D (7 bases). This CDR3 region has 15 residues. V was pared by 3 bases and J by 0 bases, with 10 bases between. Germline V gene sequence: CDR1 SGHRS, CDR2 YFSETQ.

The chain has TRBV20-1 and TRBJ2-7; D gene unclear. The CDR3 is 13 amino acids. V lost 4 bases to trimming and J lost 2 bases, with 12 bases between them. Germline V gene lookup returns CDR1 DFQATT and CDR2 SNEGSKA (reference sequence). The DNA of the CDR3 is TGCAGTGCTACTCGAGCCAGCCCCTACGAGCAGTACTTC. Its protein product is CSATRASPYEQYF.

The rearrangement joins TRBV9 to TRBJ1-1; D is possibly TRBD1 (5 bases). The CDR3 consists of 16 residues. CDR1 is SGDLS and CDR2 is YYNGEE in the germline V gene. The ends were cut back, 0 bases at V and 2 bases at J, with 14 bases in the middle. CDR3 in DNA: TGTGCCAGCAGCGTAGAACAGCGGGGGATTAACACTGAAGCTTTCTTT. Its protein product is CASSVEQRGINTEAFF.

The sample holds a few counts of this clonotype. The CDR3 region is CASGETSYNEQFF. The CDR3 DNA follows: TGTGCCAGCGGAGAGACTAGCTACAATGAGCAGTTCTTC. The chain combines TRBV27 with TRBJ2-1; perhaps TRBD2 as D (6 bases). Germline CDR1 is MNHEY and CDR2 is SMNVEV (reference sequence). V shed 8 bases and J shed 3 bases, with 11 bases lying between them. CDR3 size: 13 residues.

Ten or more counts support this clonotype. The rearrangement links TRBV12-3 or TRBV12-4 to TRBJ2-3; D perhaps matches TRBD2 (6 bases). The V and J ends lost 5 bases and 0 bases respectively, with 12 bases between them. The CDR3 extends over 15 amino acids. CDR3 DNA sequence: TGTGCCAGCAGTCTCCTGAGCGGGAGCACAGATACGCAGTATTTT. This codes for CASSLLSGSTDTQYF.

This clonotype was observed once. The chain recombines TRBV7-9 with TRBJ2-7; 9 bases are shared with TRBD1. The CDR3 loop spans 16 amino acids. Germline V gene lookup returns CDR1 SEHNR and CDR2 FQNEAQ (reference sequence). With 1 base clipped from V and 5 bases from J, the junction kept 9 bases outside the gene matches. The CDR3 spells CASSLDSGTGNHEQYF. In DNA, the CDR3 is TGTGCCAGCAGCTTAGACTCCGGGACAGGGAACCACGAGCAGTACTTC.

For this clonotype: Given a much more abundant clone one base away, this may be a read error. As DNA, the CDR3 is TGTGCCACCGACTCGACGCTTTCGGCGACCCACGAGCAGTACTTC. Protein product: CATDSTLSATHEQYF. The V gene is TRBV28, the J gene TRBJ2-7; D remains ambiguous. The V end was cut by 10 bases, the J end by 5 bases, with 24 bases between. Looked up from germline, CDR1 is MDHEN and CDR2 is SYDVKM. The CDR3 extends over 15 amino acids.

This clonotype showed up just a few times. CDR3 in amino acids: CASTVMTSGRGETQYF. For the CDR3, the DNA is TGCGCCAGCACAGTGATGACTAGCGGGAGAGGAGAGACCCAGTACTTC. V gene TRBV5-1 combines with J gene TRBJ2-5; 12 nucleotides line up with TRBD2. Germline values: CDR1 SGHRS, CDR2 YFSETQ. This CDR3 is 16 amino acids long. Germline trimming cut 6 bases from V and 4 bases from J; bases unmatched to any gene: 10.

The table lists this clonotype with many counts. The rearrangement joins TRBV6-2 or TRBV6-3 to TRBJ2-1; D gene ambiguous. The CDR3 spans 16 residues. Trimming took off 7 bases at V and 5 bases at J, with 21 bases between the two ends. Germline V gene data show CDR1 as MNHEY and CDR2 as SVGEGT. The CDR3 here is CASTSTWSESNNEQFF. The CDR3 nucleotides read TGTGCCAGCACCTCGACCTGGTCTGAATCTAACAATGAGCAGTTCTTC.

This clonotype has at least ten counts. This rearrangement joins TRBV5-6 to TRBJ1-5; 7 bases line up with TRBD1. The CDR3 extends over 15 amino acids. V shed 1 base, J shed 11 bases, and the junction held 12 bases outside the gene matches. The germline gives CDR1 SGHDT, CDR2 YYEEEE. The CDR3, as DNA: TGTGCCAGCAGCTTGTGGGCAGGGGGTACCCAGGCCCAGCATTTT. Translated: CASSLWAGGTQAQHF.

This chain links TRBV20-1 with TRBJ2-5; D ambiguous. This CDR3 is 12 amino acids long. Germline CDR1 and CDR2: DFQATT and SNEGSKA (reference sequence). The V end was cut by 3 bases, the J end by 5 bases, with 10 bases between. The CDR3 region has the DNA TGCAGTGCTAGTGGCCATGATGAGACCCAGTACTTC. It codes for CSASGHDETQYF.

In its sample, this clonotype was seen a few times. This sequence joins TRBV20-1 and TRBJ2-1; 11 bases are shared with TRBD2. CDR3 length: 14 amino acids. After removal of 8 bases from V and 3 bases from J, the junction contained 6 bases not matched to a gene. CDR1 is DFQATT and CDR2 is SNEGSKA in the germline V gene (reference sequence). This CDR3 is CSPLGTSGYNEQFF. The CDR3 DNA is TGCAGTCCGTTAGGGACTAGCGGCTACAATGAGCAGTTCTTC.

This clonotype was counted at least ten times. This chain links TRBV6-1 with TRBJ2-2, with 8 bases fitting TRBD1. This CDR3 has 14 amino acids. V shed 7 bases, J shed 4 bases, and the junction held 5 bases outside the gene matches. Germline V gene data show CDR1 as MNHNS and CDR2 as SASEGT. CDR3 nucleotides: TGTGCCAGCACCGTCGACAGGGGCACCGGGGAGCTGTTTTTT. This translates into CASTVDRGTGELFF.